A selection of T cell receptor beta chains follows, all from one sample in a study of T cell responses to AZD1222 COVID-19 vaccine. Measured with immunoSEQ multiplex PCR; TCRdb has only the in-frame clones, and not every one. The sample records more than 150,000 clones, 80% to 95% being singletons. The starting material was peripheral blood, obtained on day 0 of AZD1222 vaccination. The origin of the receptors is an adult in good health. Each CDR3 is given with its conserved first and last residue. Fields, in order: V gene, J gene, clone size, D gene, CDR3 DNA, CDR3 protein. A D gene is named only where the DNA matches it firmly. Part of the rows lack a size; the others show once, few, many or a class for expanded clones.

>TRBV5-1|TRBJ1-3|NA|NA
TGCGCCAGCAGCTTGACTTCACATGGCTCTGGAAACACCATATATTTT
CASSLTSHGSGNTIYF
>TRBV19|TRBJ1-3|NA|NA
TGTGCCAGTAGTACCACGGGAGACTCTGGAAACACCATATATTTT
CASSTTGDSGNTIYF
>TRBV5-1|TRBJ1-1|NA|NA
TGCGCCAGCAGCACCGGGTGGGGGAGAGGCACTGAAGCTTTCTTT
CASSTGWGRGTEAFF
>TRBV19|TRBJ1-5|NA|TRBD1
TGTGCCAGTATGGGGGGAGGGGGCGGCCAGCCCCAGCATTTT
CASMGGGGGQPQHF
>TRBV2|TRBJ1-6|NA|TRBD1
TGTGCCAGCGATTGGACAGGGCCAAATTCACCCCTCCACTTT
CASDWTGPNSPLHF
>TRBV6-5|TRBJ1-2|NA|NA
TGTGCCAGCTTCACCGCCAGGAACTATGGCTACACCTTC
CASFTARNYGYTF
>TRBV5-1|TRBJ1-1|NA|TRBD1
TGCGCCAGCAGCGTCCGGGACAGGGTGACTGAAGCTTTCTTT
CASSVRDRVTEAFF
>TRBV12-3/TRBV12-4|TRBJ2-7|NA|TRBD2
TGTGCCAGCAGTTTCAGCGGGAGTTACGAGCAGTACTTC
CASSFSGSYEQYF
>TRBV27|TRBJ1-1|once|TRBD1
TGTGCCAGCAGTCCTCAGGGGGGTGGCACTGAAGCTTTCTTT
CASSPQGGGTEAFF
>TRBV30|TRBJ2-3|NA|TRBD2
TGTGCCTGGAGACTAGCGGGAGATACGCAGTATTTT
CAWRLAGDTQYF
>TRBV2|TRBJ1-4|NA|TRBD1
TGTGCCAGCCGGGACAGGGGTCCTACAACTAATGAAAAACTGTTTTTT
CASRDRGPTTNEKLFF
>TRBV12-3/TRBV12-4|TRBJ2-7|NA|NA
TGTGCCAGCAGTTATACAGGGCTCGAGCAGTACTTC
CASSYTGLEQYF
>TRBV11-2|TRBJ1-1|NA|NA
TGTGCCAGCAGCTTAGCGGCAGGCCGCGACACTGAAGCTTTCTTT
CASSLAAGRDTEAFF
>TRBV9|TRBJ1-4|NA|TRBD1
TGTGCCAGCAGCGGACGGACAGGGGCGAGTGAAAAACTGTTTTTT
CASSGRTGASEKLFF